This T cell receptor beta chain was observed in a study of cytomegalovirus exposure and HLA in healthy donors. The study, taken as a whole, reports: In a later analysis, V- and J-gene trimming of beta chains associated with a DCLRE1C missense variant, replicated independently. A highly shared variant cluster was judged a likely technical artifact.

A remark on this clone: Its antigen is not identified.

The CDR3 is 13 residues long. The V gene lost 5 bases and the J gene lost 8 bases, with 13 bases spanning the gap. Germline V gives CDR1 SSHAT, CDR2 FNYEAQ (reference sequence). PCR employed 60 Vbeta and 13 Jbeta primers. Sequencing used immunoSEQ multiplex PCR; TCRdb keeps in-frame clones, though not all of them. The repertoire consists of about 160,000 clones, with 76% occurring once and the leading ten covering approximately 1.4%. Source material: PBMCs. The TCR originated in a man aged 60-69 years in good health and CMV-seronegative. The chain combines TRBV7-7 with TRBJ2-4; a possible D gene is TRBD1 (5 bases). The CDR3 region is CASSRTFKDIQYF. For the CDR3, the DNA is TGTGCCAGCAGCCGGACATTTAAAGACATTCAGTACTTC. The variable domain in full, completed from reference TRBV7-7 and TRBJ2-4, reads GAGVSQSPRYKVTKRGQDVTLRCDPISSHATLYWYQQALGQGPEFLTYFNYEAQPDKSGLPSDRFSAERPEGSISTLTIQRTEQRDSAMYRCASSRTFKDIQYFGAGTRLSVL.